The T cell receptor (beta chain) under discussion was sequenced for a study of Ad26.COV2.S vaccination and SARS-CoV-2 variants. Study results and limitations: Spike-specific TCR breadth in vaccine recipients exceeded that seen in placebo recipients.

A remark on this clone: Its specificity is not known.

Germline trimming cut 2 bases from V and 5 bases from J; bases unmatched to any gene: 4. Per the germline V gene, CDR1 is MNHEY and CDR2 is SMNVEV (reference sequence). CDR3 size: 16 residues. The method was immunoSEQ multiplex PCR; TCRdb's version includes in-frame clones alone and lacks a portion of them. The sample records some 250,000 clones, roughly 90% being singletons. As for treatment: over 15 received Ad26.COV2.S at low or high dose, single or two shots; 5 received placebo; per-sample allocation not given. Specimens were obtained on day 63 following the first vaccine or placebo injection. The sequence was obtained from a person between 18 and 59 years old who received the Ad26.COV2.S COVID-19 vaccine or a placebo. The J gene is TRBJ1-6, the V gene TRBV27, with 9 bases identical to TRBD1. This material consisted of peripheral blood, taken in a trial of Ad26.COV2.S vaccine versus placebo. The CDR3, as DNA: TGTGCCAGCAGTTTACTACGGACAGGGGATAATTCACCCCTCCACTTT. It translates to CASSLLRTGDNSPLHF.